These 17 T cell receptor beta chains share one sample of origin, sequenced in a study of cytomegalovirus exposure and HLA in healthy donors. The PCR had 60 Vbeta and 13 Jbeta primers. The data were produced by immunoSEQ multiplex PCR, yet TCRdb's version contains in-frame clones alone and is incomplete. The profile shows roughly 110,000 clones, about 64% of them singletons. Sequenced sample: PBMCs. The receptor source for this set is a female donor in good health and CMV-seronegative.

In this sample, this clone turned up a few times. This chain connects TRBV5-5 to TRBJ2-1; TRBD2 matches 12 bases. The CDR3 sequence is 18 residues long. The V gene's germline CDR1 is SGHKS and CDR2 YYEKEE (reference sequence). J gave up 8 bases and V 4 bases, and 16 bases lay outside the gene matches. CDR3 sequence (DNA): TGTGCCAGCAGCCATGGCGGGTTTAGGTCTAGCGGGAGGGATGAGCAGTTCTTC. Translation: CASSHGGFRSSGRDEQFF.

This sequence joins TRBV13 and TRBJ2-7; TRBD2 aligns across 13 bases. CDR1 and CDR2 (germline): PRHDT, FYEKMQ (reference sequence). There are 17 residues in the CDR3. V lost 5 bases and J lost 6; bases outside the gene matches: 13. The CDR3 coding sequence is TGTGCCAGCAGCCAAGCACGGACTAGCGGGAGTTCGCCCGAGCAGTACTTC. It codes for CASSQARTSGSSPEQYF. The whole variable domain, remainder taken from reference TRBV13 and TRBJ2-7, is AAGVIQSPRHLIKEKRETATLKCYPIPRHDTVYWYQQGPGQDPQFLISFYEKMQSDKGSIPDRFSAQQFSDYHSELNMSSLELGDSALYFCASSQARTSGSSPEQYFGPGTRLTVT.

The chain recombines TRBV5-6 with TRBJ2-5; TRBD1 matches 8 bases. J lost 1 base, V lost 3 bases, and 5 bases had no gene match. The CDR3 length is 15 residues. Germline values: CDR1 SGHDT, CDR2 YYEEEE. The CDR3: CASSSRDRGQETQYF. As DNA, the CDR3 is TGTGCCAGCAGCTCCAGAGACAGGGGCCAAGAGACCCAGTACTTC.

This CDR3 reads CASSFDSSSTDTQYF. The CDR3 DNA sequence: TGCGCCAGCAGCTTCGACAGTTCTAGCACAGATACGCAGTATTTT. This chain joins TRBV5-1 and TRBJ2-3; D perhaps matches TRBD1 (5 bases). The germline V gene encodes CDR1 SGHRS and CDR2 YFSETQ. The CDR3 sequence is 15 residues long. The V gene lost 2 bases and the J gene lost 0 bases, with 10 bases spanning the gap.

This chain joins TRBV5-4 and TRBJ1-2, with a tentative D call TRBD1 (5 bases). The length of the CDR3 is 14 residues. Looked up from germline, CDR1 is SGHNT and CDR2 is YYREEE (reference sequence). V gave up 1 base and J gave up 4 bases, with 11 bases separating them. CDR3 in amino acids: CASSLSGDVYGYTF. As DNA, the CDR3 is TGTGCCAGCAGCTTGAGCGGGGACGTCTATGGCTACACCTTC.

This clone was counted only a few times. The chain carries TRBV15 and TRBJ2-7; D is perhaps TRBD1 (8 bases). The V end was cut by 4 bases, the J end by 2 bases, with 15 bases between. This CDR3 is 15 amino acids long. Germline V gene lookup returns CDR1 LNHNV and CDR2 YYDKDF (reference sequence). CDR3 in DNA: TGTGCCACCAGCATCAACAGGGGGGGGGCCTACGAGCAGTACTTC. Protein product: CATSINRGGAYEQYF.

The rearrangement joins TRBV11-2 to TRBJ1-5; D unresolved. Germline assignment: CDR1 SGHAT and CDR2 FQNNGV. This CDR3 contains 16 residues. Deletions cut 5 bases from V and 2 bases from J, with 16 bases between. CDR3 nucleotides: TGTGCCAGCAGCCCGGAAGGACTCCTGGGCAATCAGCCCCAGCATTTT. Amino acid sequence: CASSPEGLLGNQPQHF.

In its sample, this clone was seen once. The gene calls are TRBV28 and TRBJ2-1; TRBD2 agrees at 14 bases. Germline lookup yields CDR1 MDHEN and CDR2 SYDVKM. The V segment lost 5 bases and the J segment 7 bases; nucleotides outside the gene matches: 13. This CDR3 spans 18 amino acids. The CDR3 reads CASSTITGTSGSGNEQFF. In DNA form, the CDR3 reads TGTGCCAGCAGTACAATCACCGGGACTAGCGGGAGTGGTAATGAGCAGTTCTTC.

The chain uses TRBV10-2 and TRBJ2-7; D gene uncertain. Germline CDR1 reads WSHSY; CDR2 reads SAAADI. There are 11 residues in the CDR3. Trimming stripped 5 bases from V and 2 bases from J, with 4 bases between. The CDR3 sequence: CASSLTYEQYF. The DNA for the CDR3 is TGCGCCAGCAGTTTAACCTACGAGCAGTACTTC.

The genes are TRBV29-1 and TRBJ1-4, with a weak D call TRBD1 (6 bases). Germline CDR1 and CDR2: SQVTM and ANQGSEA. This CDR3 has 13 amino acids. Trimming cost V 6 bases and J 3 bases, with 11 bases left between them. The CDR3 nucleotides are TGCAGCGTCCGCAGGGGCTCTAATGAAAAACTGTTTTTT. Encoded protein: CSVRRGSNEKLFF.

This chain links TRBV29-1 with TRBJ1-1, with 8 nucleotides matching TRBD1. The CDR3 runs to 14 residues. Germline CDR1 and CDR2: SQVTM and ANQGSEA. Trimming removed 3 bases from V and 4 bases from J; junction bases left unmatched: 7. The DNA for the CDR3 is TGCAGCGTTGAGCACCAGGGGGCAAGCACTGAAGCTTTCTTT. Protein product: CSVEHQGASTEAFF.

V is TRBV19 and J is TRBJ1-5; D not certain. The V end lost 6 bases, the J end lost 6 bases, and 15 bases lay between the germline ends. Germline CDR1 LNHDA, CDR2 SQIVND (reference sequence). This CDR3 region has 14 residues. This CDR3 is CASRALSLFQPQHF. The CDR3 DNA reads as TGTGCCAGTAGGGCCCTGTCCCTCTTTCAGCCCCAGCATTTT.

The CDR3 coding sequence is TGCGCCAGCAGCCAGGATACAGGGGTAACTGAAGCTTTCTTT. The encoded protein is CASSQDTGVTEAFF. The chain carries TRBV4-3 and TRBJ1-1; TRBD1 matches 7 bases. Germline assignment: CDR1 LGHNA and CDR2 YSLEER. The trim removed 3 bases at V and 5 bases at J, leaving 6 bases unmatched. The CDR3 runs 14 residues.

The gene calls are TRBV7-2 and TRBJ1-1; maybe TRBD1 (5 bases). Trimming cost V 5 bases and J 11 bases, with 12 bases left between them. Germline assignment: CDR1 SGHTA and CDR2 FQGNSA. This CDR3 has 11 residues. CDR3 sequence (DNA): TGTGCCAGCAGCGAACAGGTTGGGGCTTTCTTT. Translation gives CASSEQVGAFF.

This clone was seen only a few times. The V call is TRBV21-1, the J call TRBJ1-1; the table's D call TRBD1 went unverified against the DNA. TRBV21-1 is an annotated pseudogene. This CDR3 region has 20 residues. The chain's CDR3 is CASSKAAIGTGWHMNTEAFF. CDR3 nucleotide sequence: TGTGCCAGCAGCAAAGCGGCAATTGGGACAGGATGGCATATGAACACTGAAGCTTTCTTT.

The chain uses TRBV28 and TRBJ2-1; TRBD2 matches 8 bases. V lost 5 bases and J lost 7; bases outside the gene matches: 22. This CDR3 region has 19 residues. Germline V gene lookup returns CDR1 MDHEN and CDR2 SYDVKM. The CDR3 loop is CASSLEMSLSGTDTNEQFF. CDR3 DNA sequence: TGTGCCAGCAGTCTAGAGATGTCACTTAGCGGGACCGACACGAATGAGCAGTTCTTC. Full variable domain (remainder filled in from reference TRBV28 and TRBJ2-1): DVKVTQSSRYLVKRTGEKVFLECVQDMDHENMFWYRQDPGLGLRLIYFSYDVKMKEKGDIPEGYSVSREKKERFSLILESASTNQTSMYLCASSLEMSLSGTDTNEQFFGPGTRLTVL.

V is TRBV7-2 and J is TRBJ2-7; 9 nucleotides match TRBD1. Losses at the gene ends were 0 bases for V and 7 bases for J; bases not matched to a gene: 4. The CDR3 consists of 14 residues. Germline-derived CDR1 and CDR2 are SGHTA and FQGNSA. CDR3: CASSLATGGREQYF. The CDR3, as DNA: TGTGCCAGCAGCTTAGCAACAGGGGGCCGGGAGCAGTACTTC.